This entry features one T cell receptor beta chain sequence. V was trimmed by 4 bases and J by 6 bases, leaving 10 bases between them. The CDR3 totals 13 residues. Germline V gene sequence: CDR1 SGHAT, CDR2 FQDESV (reference sequence). These data come from a study of CD8 T cells in Susac syndrome. RNA, at about 0.45 to 1 ug, was reverse transcribed with random hexamers. TCRdb re-analysed the immunoSEQ multiplex PCR reads in MiXCR, keeping a single row per CDR3 protein. This sample has about 250,000 distinct CDR3 sequences, with 85% to 95% found just once. The chain employs TRBV11-1 and TRBJ1-5; D remains ambiguous. The source is a human donor with multiple sclerosis. What was sequenced was CD4+ T cells from PBMCs. CDR3 in amino acids: CASSSSAGQPQHF. The CDR3 DNA is TGTGCCAGCAGCTCTTCAGCGGGTCAGCCCCAGCATTTT.